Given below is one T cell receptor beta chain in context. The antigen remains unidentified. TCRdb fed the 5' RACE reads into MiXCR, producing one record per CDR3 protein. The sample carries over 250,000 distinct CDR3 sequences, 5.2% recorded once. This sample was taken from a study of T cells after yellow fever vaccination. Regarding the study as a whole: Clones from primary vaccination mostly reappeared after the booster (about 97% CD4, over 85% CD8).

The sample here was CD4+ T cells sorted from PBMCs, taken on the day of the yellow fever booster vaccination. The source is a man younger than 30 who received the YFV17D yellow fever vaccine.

DNA for the CDR3: TGTGCCAGCATGGCCACAGATACGCAGTATTTT. Protein: CASMATDTQYF. The J gene is TRBJ2-3, the V gene TRBV2; D remains unclear. V lost 7 bases, J lost 2 bases, and 4 bases lay in between. Germline V gene sequence: CDR1 SNHLY, CDR2 FYNNEI. The CDR3 covers 11 residues.